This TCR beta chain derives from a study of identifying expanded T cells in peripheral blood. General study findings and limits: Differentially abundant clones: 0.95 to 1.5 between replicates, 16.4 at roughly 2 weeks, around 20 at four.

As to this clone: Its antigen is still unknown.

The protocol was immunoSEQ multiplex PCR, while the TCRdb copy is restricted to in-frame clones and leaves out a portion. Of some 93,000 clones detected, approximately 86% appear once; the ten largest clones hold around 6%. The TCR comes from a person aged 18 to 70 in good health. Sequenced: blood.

CDR3 residues: CSVIGAGGGDTQYF. In DNA form, the CDR3 reads TGCAGCGTTATAGGGGCGGGAGGGGGAGATACGCAGTATTTT. The J gene is TRBJ2-3, the V gene TRBV29-1; 9 bases align to TRBD2. Trimming at V came to 5 bases and at J to 5 bases, leaving 8 bases not matched to a gene. The length of the CDR3 is 14 residues. CDR1 SQVTM and CDR2 ANQGSEA come from the germline V gene.